This T cell receptor beta chain was sequenced for a study of Graves' ophthalmopathy and Graves' hyperthyroidism. Researchers took RNA transcripts and amplified TCR beta CDR3 regions from them. HTBI primers served in a first-round RT-PCR, which a second-round multiplex PCR followed. TCRdb fed the multiplex PCR reads into MiXCR, producing one record per CDR3 protein. Of 650,000 to 800,000 distinct CDR3 sequences in the sample, about 38% were seen once. On this clonotype itself: Its antigen is currently unknown.

Regarding the study as a whole: Thyroid clonotypes that were expanded above 0.001 frequency mostly also appeared in blood. The model achieved 55% to 71% sensitivity and roughly 72% specificity for ophthalmopathy progression.

Ophthalmopathy in the donors was of moderate-to-severe activity, with CAS ≥3, NOSPECS ≥4 and duration under 3 months. Fresh peripheral blood (roughly 9.7 ml) yielded the PBMCs. The TCR was taken from an adult man with Graves' ophthalmopathy. The sequencing sample was made of peripheral blood.

CDR3 sequence: CASSVGQVNSPLHF. The CDR3 coding sequence is TGTGCCAGCAGCGTGGGACAGGTTAATTCACCCCTCCACTTT. The gene calls are TRBV9 and TRBJ1-6, with 8 nucleotides matching TRBD1. The CDR3 extends over 14 amino acids. Trimming cost V 2 bases and J 6 bases; bases outside gene matches: 1. Germline V gene sequence: CDR1 SGDLS, CDR2 YYNGEE.